This T cell receptor beta chain was retrieved from a study of blood T cell repertoires in COVID-19. Background on the study: Italy, Spain and the United States were the sources of the convalescent and acute COVID-19 samples. PBMCs, B-cell-depleted T cells, or T cells were the source of the cDNA or gDNA that made up the material.

Original handling: From reference gene primer amplification, estimates of nucleated cell counts were derived. Here immunoSEQ multiplex PCR was the method, and the copy in TCRdb shows in-frame clones only, minus some. V and J calls and clone size follow that table, whereas D and trimming were derived from the DNA. The sample has around 260,000 clones; nearly 90% are singletons. The CDR3 has 15 residues. Per germline, CDR1 MDHEN and CDR2 SYDVKM. With V trimmed by 5 bases and J by 6 bases, 13 bases remained unmatched. The chain has TRBV28 and TRBJ2-7; 7 bases are a match to TRBD2. The receptor was isolated from a human donor in a cohort sampled during active COVID-19. Sequencing was done on a sample of peripheral blood. The CDR3 bases are TGTGCCAGCAGTCGTCGGGGGGTGGCGGTCTCCGAGCAGTACTTC. Translation: CASSRRGVAVSEQYF.